The entry that follows covers one T cell receptor (beta chain) sequence. Sample-barcoded 5' priming and a J-beta primer mix drove a second PCR of roughly 7 to 11 cycles. TCRdb re-analysed the 5' RACE reads in MiXCR, keeping a single row per CDR3 protein. The sample contains 1,100,000 or so distinct CDR3 sequences, roughly 45% of which appear only once. In germline, CDR1 is MNHEY, CDR2 SVGEGT. V lost 6 bases, J lost 9 bases, and 15 bases lay in between. CDR3 length: 13 amino acids. The source of the sample is a study of blood T cells in healthy people across ages. The TCR originated in a woman aged 60-75 years in good health. The sample taken for sequencing was blood. The rearrangement uses TRBV6-2 or TRBV6-3 and TRBJ2-1; D is unresolved. CDR3 protein: CASSMAQWGEQFF. The CDR3 nucleotides read TGTGCCAGCAGCATGGCCCAATGGGGTGAGCAGTTCTTC.